A single sample gave rise to the 28 T cell receptor beta chains below, sequenced in a study of cytomegalovirus exposure and HLA in healthy donors. Produced via immunoSEQ multiplex PCR; TCRdb's table is partial and in-frame only. The top ten hold 4% to 5% of the sample, which has approximately 160,000 clones, 85% to 90% seen once. The sequenced material came from PBMCs. These receptors came from a young man in good health and CMV-seropositive.

The chain has TRBV9 and TRBJ1-1; D gene uncertain. The CDR3 totals 14 residues. Deletions cut 1 base from V and 0 bases from J, with 7 bases between. Per germline, CDR1 SGDLS and CDR2 YYNGEE. The CDR3 region is CASSVTAMNTEAFF. In DNA form, the CDR3 reads TGTGCCAGCAGCGTAACAGCAATGAACACTGAAGCTTTCTTT.

V usage is TRBV4-1 and J usage is TRBJ1-2; 9 bases are a match to TRBD1. The V segment lost 0 bases and the J segment 4 bases; nucleotides outside the gene matches: 6. The CDR3 consists of 16 residues. Germline V gene sequence: CDR1 MGHRA, CDR2 YSYEKL. CDR3 loop: CASSQESTGGFYGYTF. DNA of the CDR3: TGCGCCAGCAGCCAAGAGTCTACAGGGGGCTTCTATGGCTACACCTTC.

The chain combines TRBV19 with TRBJ2-7; D gene uncertain. Trimming cost V 3 bases and J 2 bases, with 8 bases left between them. The CDR3 has 13 residues. In germline, CDR1 is LNHDA, CDR2 SQIVND (reference sequence). CDR3 residues: CASSMSVAYEQYF. CDR3 sequence (DNA): TGTGCCAGTAGTATGTCGGTAGCCTACGAGCAGTACTTC. Full variable domain (missing parts from reference TRBV19 and TRBJ2-7): DGGITQSPKYLFRKEGQNVTLSCEQNLNHDAMYWYRQDPGQGLRLIYYSQIVNDFQKGDIAEGYSVSREKKESFPLTVTSAQKNPTAFYLCASSMSVAYEQYFGPGTRLTVT.

The chain combines TRBV27 with TRBJ1-4; D remains unclear. The V end lost 8 bases, the J end lost 1 base, and 14 bases lay between the germline ends. The CDR3 runs to 15 residues. Germline lookup yields CDR1 MNHEY and CDR2 SMNVEV (reference sequence). CDR3 protein: CASVRRVGTNEKLFF. The CDR3 DNA is TGTGCCAGCGTGCGGAGGGTGGGAACTAATGAAAAACTGTTTTTT.

This sequence joins TRBV15 and TRBJ2-2; possible D gene TRBD2, 6 bases. The germline V gene encodes CDR1 LNHNV and CDR2 YYDKDF (reference sequence). Deletions cut 0 bases from V and 7 bases from J, with 12 bases between. The CDR3 runs 15 residues. This chain's CDR3 is CATSRDTGAVGELFF. In DNA, the CDR3 is TGTGCCACCAGCAGAGATACGGGAGCGGTCGGGGAGCTGTTTTTT.

The chain couples TRBV19 to TRBJ2-2; D ambiguous. The germline CDR1 and CDR2 sequences are LNHDA and SQIVND (reference sequence). The CDR3 covers 18 residues. With 1 base removed from V and 2 bases from J, the gap between germline ends came to 17 bases. The CDR3 region has the DNA TGTGCCAGTAGTATAGGGGCGCCGACGTCCCCAAACACCGGGGAGCTGTTTTTT. This gives the protein CASSIGAPTSPNTGELFF.

The rearrangement joins TRBV7-3 to TRBJ1-1; 8 nucleotides match TRBD1. Germline loops: CDR1 SGHTA, CDR2 FQGTGA. Germline trimming cut 5 bases from V and 4 bases from J; bases unmatched to any gene: 3. The CDR3 is made up of 13 amino acids. Here the CDR3 DNA reads TGTGCCAGCAGCATCACAGGGGGCACTGAAGCTTTCTTT. Encoded protein: CASSITGGTEAFF.

This clone was counted a single time. The chain links TRBV10-3 to TRBJ2-3; TRBD1 agrees at 7 bases. The CDR3 loop spans 14 amino acids. Unmatched junction bases numbered 2, after V lost 0 bases and J lost 5 bases. Germline V lookup: CDR1 ENHRY, CDR2 SYGVKD. CDR3 region: CAISESTGLDTQYF. The CDR3 nucleotides read TGTGCCATCAGTGAGTCGACAGGGCTAGATACGCAGTATTTT.

The gene calls are TRBV19 and TRBJ2-7; TRBD2 agrees at 16 bases. The germline V gene encodes CDR1 LNHDA and CDR2 SQIVND (reference sequence). The J segment lost 10 bases and the V segment lost 8 bases, leaving 5 bases of the junction unmatched. The CDR3 covers 13 residues. The CDR3 region has the DNA TGTGCCAGTTCGGGACTAGCGGGAGGGTTTCAGTACTTC. It encodes CASSGLAGGFQYF.

This sequence joins TRBV7-2 and TRBJ1-1; 7 bases fit TRBD1. Germline CDR1 reads SGHTA; CDR2 reads FQGNSA. This CDR3 comprises 15 residues. The J segment lost 0 bases and the V segment lost 4 bases, leaving 5 bases of the junction unmatched. The CDR3 here is CASSSQGIMNTEAFF. The CDR3 nucleotides read TGTGCCAGCAGCTCACAGGGGATCATGAACACTGAAGCTTTCTTT.

The V call is TRBV5-1, the J call TRBJ2-7; weak D call: TRBD2 (5 bases). V lost 5 bases and J 3 bases, leaving 15 bases between the germline ends. There are 14 residues in the CDR3. Germline V gene data show CDR1 as SGHRS and CDR2 as YFSETQ. CDR3 DNA: TGCGCCAGCAGTCCGATCCGGGGTCACTACGAGCAGTACTTC. This translates into CASSPIRGHYEQYF.

The count of this clone is one. The rearrangement uses TRBV27 and TRBJ2-1; 11 bases fit TRBD2. V shed 6 bases, J shed 5 bases, and the junction held 6 bases outside the gene matches. Per germline, CDR1 MNHEY and CDR2 SMNVEV (reference sequence). This CDR3 spans 15 amino acids. The CDR3 bases are TGTGCCAGCAGCACCGGGACTAGCGGCAACAATGAGCAGTTCTTC. Encoded protein: CASSTGTSGNNEQFF.

The chain links TRBV11-2 to TRBJ1-4; D is ambiguous. The V gene lost 3 bases and the J gene lost 8 bases, with 7 bases spanning the gap. From germline, CDR1 is SGHAT and CDR2 FQNNGV. This CDR3 contains 12 residues. CDR3 sequence: CASSFPGEKLFF. Written as DNA, the CDR3 is TGTGCCAGCAGCTTCCCGGGGGAAAAACTGTTTTTT. Drawing the rest from reference TRBV11-2 and TRBJ1-4, the complete variable domain is EAGVAQSPRYKIIEKRQSVAFWCNPISGHATLYWYQQILGQGPKLLIQFQNNGVVDDSQLPKDRFSAERLKGVDSTLKIQPAKLEDSAVYLCASSFPGEKLFFGSGTQLSVL.

V and J are TRBV13 and TRBJ2-3; 10 positions agree with TRBD2. Germline V CDR1 and CDR2: PRHDT, FYEKMQ (reference sequence). CDR3 length: 17 residues. V gave up 5 bases and J gave up 2 bases; unmatched junction bases: 10. The CDR3 nucleotides are TGTGCCAGCAGCCACAGAGTAGCGGGAGGACTCACAGATACGCAGTATTTT. Encoded protein: CASSHRVAGGLTDTQYF. Complete variable domain (other parts from reference TRBV13 and TRBJ2-3): AAGVIQSPRHLIKEKRETATLKCYPIPRHDTVYWYQQGPGQDPQFLISFYEKMQSDKGSIPDRFSAQQFSDYHSELNMSSLELGDSALYFCASSHRVAGGLTDTQYFGPGTRLTVL.

The CDR3, as DNA: TGTGCCAGCAGCTTGCGGGAGGGAATAGCAGATACGCAGTATTTT. Amino acids: CASSLREGIADTQYF. The genes are TRBV7-6 and TRBJ2-3; 9 nucleotides match TRBD2. Per the germline V gene, CDR1 is SGHVS and CDR2 is FNYEAQ. The CDR3 is 15 amino acids. The J segment lost 4 bases and the V segment lost 3 bases, leaving 5 bases of the junction unmatched.

This chain uses TRBV6-5 with TRBJ2-3; TRBD2 matches 13 bases. V was pared by 7 bases and J by 5 bases, with 6 bases of the junction left unmatched. Germline lookup yields CDR1 MNHEY and CDR2 SVGAGI. The CDR3 covers 15 residues. The CDR3 loop reads CASTKLAGGKDTQYF. The CDR3 DNA reads as TGTGCCAGCACTAAACTAGCGGGAGGGAAAGATACGCAGTATTTT.

A single count supports this clone. The gene calls are TRBV5-4 and TRBJ1-2, with D hard to call. Germline values: CDR1 SGHNT, CDR2 YYREEE (reference sequence). Trimming pared 4 bases from V and 0 bases from J, leaving 13 bases between. CDR3 size: 15 residues. CDR3 DNA: TGTGCCAGCAGCGTACCAGGCTTGGCTAACTATGGCTACACCTTC. It specifies CASSVPGLANYGYTF.

The genes are TRBV19 and TRBJ2-7, with a weak D call TRBD2 (5 bases). The CDR3 length is 15 residues. Per the germline V gene, CDR1 is LNHDA and CDR2 is SQIVND (reference sequence). V gave up 3 bases and J gave up 4 bases, with 16 bases separating them. This CDR3 is CASSIYLDLGYEQYF. The CDR3 DNA reads TGTGCCAGTAGTATTTATTTGGACTTGGGGTACGAGCAGTACTTC.

The chain links TRBV29-1 to TRBJ2-7, with TRBD2 matching over 7 bases. V lost 6 bases to trimming and J lost 4 bases; unmatched junction nucleotides: 9. Per germline, CDR1 SQVTM and CDR2 ANQGSEA. The CDR3 is 13 amino acids. This CDR3 is CSVGHTGGYEQYF. Written as DNA, the CDR3 is TGCAGCGTCGGTCATACGGGGGGATACGAGCAGTACTTC.

V and J are TRBV13 and TRBJ2-3; 7 bases map to TRBD1. The length of the CDR3 is 15 residues. The J segment lost 4 bases and the V segment lost 6 bases, leaving 10 bases of the junction unmatched. Germline CDR1 reads PRHDT; CDR2 reads FYEKMQ (reference sequence). The CDR3 spells CASSPQGEVADTQYF. The CDR3 DNA reads as TGTGCCAGCAGTCCGCAGGGGGAAGTGGCAGATACGCAGTATTTT.

This clone was seen only once. The chain is built from TRBV6-5 and TRBJ1-5, with 8 bases aligning to TRBD1. The CDR3 consists of 15 residues. The V gene end was trimmed by 4 bases and the J gene end by 2 bases; junction bases not matched to a gene: 4. Germline V gene lookup returns CDR1 MNHEY and CDR2 SVGAGI. DNA for the CDR3: TGTGCCAGCAGTTTAACAGGGGGAGGCAATCAGCCCCAGCATTTT. Translating it yields CASSLTGGGNQPQHF.

The chain has TRBV28 and TRBJ2-3; possible D gene TRBD1, 5 bases. CDR3 length: 14 amino acids. The germline CDR1 and CDR2 sequences are MDHEN and SYDVKM. V shed 5 bases and J shed 0 bases, with 9 bases lying between them. The CDR3: CASSPQGSTDTQYF. CDR3 nucleotide sequence: TGTGCCAGCAGTCCCCAGGGAAGCACAGATACGCAGTATTTT.

The chain is built from TRBV9 and TRBJ1-4; 8 bases map to TRBD1. Germline V CDR1 and CDR2: SGDLS, YYNGEE. V lost 6 bases and J lost 3; bases outside the gene matches: 7. The CDR3 totals 15 residues. CDR3 residues: CASTARQGSNEKLFF. The CDR3 DNA is TGTGCCAGCACCGCTCGACAGGGGTCTAATGAAAAACTGTTTTTT.

CDR3 bases: TGTGCCAGCAGCCAAGCCACTAGCGGGTCCTACGAGCAGTACTTC. It is translated as CASSQATSGSYEQYF. This sequence joins TRBV4-2 and TRBJ2-7; 9 bases are a match to TRBD2. Per germline, CDR1 LGHNA and CDR2 YNFKEQ. CDR3 size: 15 residues. V was clipped by 1 base and J by 1 base; unmatched bases: 2.

This chain uses TRBV2 with TRBJ2-3; TRBD2 agrees at 8 bases. This CDR3 is 13 amino acids long. The V segment lost 6 bases and the J segment 5 bases; nucleotides outside the gene matches: 4. Germline lookup yields CDR1 SNHLY and CDR2 FYNNEI. CDR3 DNA: TGTGCCAGCAGGCGGGAGGTAGGAGATACGCAGTATTTT. It encodes CASRREVGDTQYF.

CDR3 bases: TGTGCCAGTTCCCTAGCGAATGGCAATGAGCAGTTCTTC. Translating it yields CASSLANGNEQFF. The chain links TRBV9 to TRBJ2-1; the D gene is possibly TRBD2 (6 bases). Germline V gene data show CDR1 as SGDLS and CDR2 as YYNGEE. V lost 8 bases, J lost 6 bases, and 15 bases lay in between. The CDR3 has 13 residues.

The rearrangement uses TRBV19 and TRBJ1-2; 9 bases line up with TRBD1. This CDR3 is built from 15 residues. Looked up from germline, CDR1 is LNHDA and CDR2 is SQIVND (reference sequence). After removal of 7 bases from V and 0 bases from J, the junction contained 6 bases not matched to a gene. The CDR3 is CASKGTGKANYGYTF. The CDR3 DNA reads TGTGCCAGTAAGGGGACAGGGAAAGCTAACTATGGCTACACCTTC.

The chain recombines TRBV19 with TRBJ2-3; 7 nucleotides agree with TRBD2. V lost 8 bases and J lost 5; bases outside the gene matches: 7. The length of the CDR3 is 13 residues. Germline CDR1 LNHDA, CDR2 SQIVND (reference sequence). In DNA, the CDR3 is TGTGCCAGTTCCTACCCGGGAGGAGATACGCAGTATTTT. The encoded protein is CASSYPGGDTQYF.